This TCR beta chain was retrieved from a study of T-cell reconstitution after alpha-beta-depleted transplantation in children. Overall study results and limits: It was surviving recipient T cells and thymic progenitors that gave some patients high TCRbeta diversity at day 60. The study reportedly traced alpha-beta T cells about two months after transplant to several hundred expanded graft clones. A year had passed since transplant, and T-cell counts and diversity by then came mostly from newly produced T cells.

This clonotype was seen once. The target antigen is unknown. A much larger clone is a single base away; this may be a read error. This CDR3 fails to terminate in the conserved phenylalanine or tryptophan, so it likely reflects a read error. Unique molecular identifiers were used in preparing the TCRbeta library. TCRdb recomputed calls from the PCR reads with MiXCR, one row per CDR3 protein. In the table there are 250,000 or so distinct CDR3 sequences, roughly a quarter of which are singletons. Per germline, CDR1 SQVTM and CDR2 ANQGSEA. This CDR3 region has 11 residues. V gave up 6 bases and J gave up 8 bases, with 13 bases separating them.

The sequenced sample was PBMCs, mostly from graft donor cells, obtained 360 days after TCRalphabeta/CD19-depleted stem cell transplant. This receptor was identified in a female patient aged 2-9 years who had a stem cell transplant for congenital amegakaryocytic thrombocytopenia, so the T cells may come from the graft donor. The gene calls are TRBV29-1 and TRBJ1-2; the D gene is possibly TRBD1 (5 bases). Here the CDR3 reads CSVNQGLGYTV. The CDR3 DNA is TGCAGCGTGAACCAGGGCCTGGGCTACACCGTC.